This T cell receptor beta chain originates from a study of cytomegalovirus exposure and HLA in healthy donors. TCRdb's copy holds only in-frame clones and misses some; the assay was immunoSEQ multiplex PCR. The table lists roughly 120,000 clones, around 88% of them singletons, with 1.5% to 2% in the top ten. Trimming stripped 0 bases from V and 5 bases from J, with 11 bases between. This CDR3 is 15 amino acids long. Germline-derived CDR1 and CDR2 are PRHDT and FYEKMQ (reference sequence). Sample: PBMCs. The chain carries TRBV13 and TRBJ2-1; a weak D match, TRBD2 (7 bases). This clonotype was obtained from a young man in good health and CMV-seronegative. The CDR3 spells CASSLGQGLNNEQFF. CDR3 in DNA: TGTGCCAGCAGCTTAGGACAGGGACTAAACAATGAGCAGTTCTTC. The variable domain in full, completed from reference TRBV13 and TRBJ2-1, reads AAGVIQSPRHLIKEKRETATLKCYPIPRHDTVYWYQQGPGQDPQFLISFYEKMQSDKGSIPDRFSAQQFSDYHSELNMSSLELGDSALYFCASSLGQGLNNEQFFGPGTRLTVL.